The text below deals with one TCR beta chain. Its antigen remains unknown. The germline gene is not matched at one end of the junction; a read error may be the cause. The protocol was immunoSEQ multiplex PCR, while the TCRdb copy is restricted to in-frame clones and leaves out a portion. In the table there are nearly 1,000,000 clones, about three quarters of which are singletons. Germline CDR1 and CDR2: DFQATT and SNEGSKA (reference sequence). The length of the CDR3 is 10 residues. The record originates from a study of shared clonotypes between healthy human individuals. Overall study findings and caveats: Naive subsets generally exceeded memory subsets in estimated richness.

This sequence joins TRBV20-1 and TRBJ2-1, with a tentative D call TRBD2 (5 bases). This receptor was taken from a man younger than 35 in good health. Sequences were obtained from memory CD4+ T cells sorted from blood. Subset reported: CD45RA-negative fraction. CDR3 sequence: CSARETISVF. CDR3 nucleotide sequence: TGCAGTGCTAGAGAGACTATCTCCGTCTTC.